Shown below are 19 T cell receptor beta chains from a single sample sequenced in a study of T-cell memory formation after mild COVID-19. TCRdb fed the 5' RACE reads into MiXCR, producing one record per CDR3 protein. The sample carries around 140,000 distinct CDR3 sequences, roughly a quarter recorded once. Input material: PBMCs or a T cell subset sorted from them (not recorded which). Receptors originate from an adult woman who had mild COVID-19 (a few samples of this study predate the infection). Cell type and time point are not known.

The CDR3 nucleotides read TGTGCCAGCAGTCAATGGGTCACCGGGGAGCTGTTTTTT. Its protein is CASSQWVTGELFF. V gene TRBV2 combines with J gene TRBJ2-2; D ambiguous. Per germline, CDR1 SNHLY and CDR2 FYNNEI. Trimming left V 5 bases short and J 4 bases short, with 8 bases between. The CDR3 runs 13 residues.

For the CDR3, the DNA is TGTGCCAGCAGCTTATGGACTAGCCCCCAAGAGACCCAGTACTTC. It translates to CASSLWTSPQETQYF. The chain carries TRBV7-9 and TRBJ2-5, with 8 bases fitting TRBD2. Losses at the gene ends were 2 bases for V and 1 base for J; bases not matched to a gene: 3. The CDR3 covers 15 residues. In germline, CDR1 is SEHNR, CDR2 FQNEAQ (reference sequence).

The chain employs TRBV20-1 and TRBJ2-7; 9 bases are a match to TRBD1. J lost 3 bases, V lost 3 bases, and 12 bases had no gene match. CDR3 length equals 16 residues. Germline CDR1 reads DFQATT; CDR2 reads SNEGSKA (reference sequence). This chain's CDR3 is CSASDPRTGVGYEQYF. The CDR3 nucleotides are TGCAGTGCTAGTGACCCTCGGACAGGGGTCGGCTACGAGCAGTACTTC.

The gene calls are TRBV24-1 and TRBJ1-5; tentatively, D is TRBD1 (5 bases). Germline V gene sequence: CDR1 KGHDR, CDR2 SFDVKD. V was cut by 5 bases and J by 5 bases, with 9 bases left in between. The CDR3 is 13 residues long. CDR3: CATSGGEDQPQHF. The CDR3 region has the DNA TGTGCCACCAGTGGGGGGGAAGATCAGCCCCAGCATTTT.

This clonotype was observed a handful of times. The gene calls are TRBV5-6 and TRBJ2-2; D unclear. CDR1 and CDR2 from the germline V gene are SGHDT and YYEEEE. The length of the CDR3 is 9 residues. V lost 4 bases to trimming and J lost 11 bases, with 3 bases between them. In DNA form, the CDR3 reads TGTGCCAGCAGCCACGAGCTGTTTTTT. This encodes CASSHELFF.

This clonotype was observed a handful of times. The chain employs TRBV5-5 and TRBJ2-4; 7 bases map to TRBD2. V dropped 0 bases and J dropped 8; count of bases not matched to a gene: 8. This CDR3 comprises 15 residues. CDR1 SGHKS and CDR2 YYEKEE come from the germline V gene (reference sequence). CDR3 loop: CASSLGWGGTDIQYF. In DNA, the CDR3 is TGTGCCAGCAGCTTGGGTTGGGGGGGAACGGACATTCAGTACTTC. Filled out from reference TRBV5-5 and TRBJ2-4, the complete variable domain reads DAGVTQSPTHLIKTRGQQVTLRCSPISGHKSVSWYQQVLGQGPQFIFQYYEKEERGRGNFPDRFSARQFPNYSSELNVNALLLGDSALYLCASSLGWGGTDIQYFGAGTRLSVL.

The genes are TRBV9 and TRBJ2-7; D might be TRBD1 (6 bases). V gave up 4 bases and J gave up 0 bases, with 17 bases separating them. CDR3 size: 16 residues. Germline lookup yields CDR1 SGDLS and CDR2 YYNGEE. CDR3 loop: CASSQGGAGASYEQYF. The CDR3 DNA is TGTGCCAGCAGCCAGGGTGGGGCAGGGGCCTCCTACGAGCAGTACTTC.

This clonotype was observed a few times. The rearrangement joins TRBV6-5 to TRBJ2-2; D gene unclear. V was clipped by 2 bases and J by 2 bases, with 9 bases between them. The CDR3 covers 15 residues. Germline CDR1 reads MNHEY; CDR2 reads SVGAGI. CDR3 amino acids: CASSYAPLNTGELFF. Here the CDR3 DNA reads TGTGCCAGCAGTTACGCGCCCCTTAACACCGGGGAGCTGTTTTTT.

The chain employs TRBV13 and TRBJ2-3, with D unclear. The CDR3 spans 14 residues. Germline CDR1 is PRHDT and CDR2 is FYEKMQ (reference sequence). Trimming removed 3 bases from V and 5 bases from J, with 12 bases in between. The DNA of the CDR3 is TGTGCCAGCAGCTTCAACTTGCCCGGAGATACGCAGTATTTT. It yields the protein CASSFNLPGDTQYF.

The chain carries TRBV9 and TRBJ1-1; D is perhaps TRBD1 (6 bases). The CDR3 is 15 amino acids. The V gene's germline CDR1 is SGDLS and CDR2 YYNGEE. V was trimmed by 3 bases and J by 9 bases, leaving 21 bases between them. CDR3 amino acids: CASSGGGEGWGKAFF. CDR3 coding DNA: TGTGCCAGCAGCGGAGGGGGTGAAGGTTGGGGAAAAGCTTTCTTT.

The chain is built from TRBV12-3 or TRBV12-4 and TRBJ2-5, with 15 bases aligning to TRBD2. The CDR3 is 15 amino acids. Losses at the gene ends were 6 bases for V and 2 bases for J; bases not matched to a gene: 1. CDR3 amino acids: CASRGTSGGQETQYF. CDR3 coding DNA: TGTGCCAGCAGGGGGACTAGCGGGGGGCAAGAGACCCAGTACTTC.

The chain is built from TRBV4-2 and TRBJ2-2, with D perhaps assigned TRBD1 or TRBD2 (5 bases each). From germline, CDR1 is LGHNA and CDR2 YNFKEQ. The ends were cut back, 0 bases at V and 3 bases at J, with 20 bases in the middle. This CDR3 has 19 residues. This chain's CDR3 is CASSQDKGLAELYTGELFF. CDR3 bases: TGTGCCAGCAGCCAAGATAAGGGGCTAGCCGAACTTTACACCGGGGAGCTGTTTTTT.

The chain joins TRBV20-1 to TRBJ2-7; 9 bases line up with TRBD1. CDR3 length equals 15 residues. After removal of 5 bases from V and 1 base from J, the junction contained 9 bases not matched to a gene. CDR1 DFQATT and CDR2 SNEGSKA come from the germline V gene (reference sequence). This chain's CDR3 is CSARVPGQGSYEQYF. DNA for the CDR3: TGCAGTGCTCGAGTTCCGGGACAGGGATCCTACGAGCAGTACTTC.

CDR3 nucleotides: TGCAGCGTTGAAATAGCCCTGAACACTGAAGCTTTCTTT. Encoded protein: CSVEIALNTEAFF. This sequence joins TRBV29-1 and TRBJ1-1; D not certain. This CDR3 is 13 amino acids long. Trimming cost V 2 bases and J 0 bases, with 7 bases left between them. Germline-derived CDR1 and CDR2 are SQVTM and ANQGSEA.

The chain's CDR3 is CASSLAGGMMRETQYF. The CDR3 DNA follows: TGTGCCAGCAGCTTGGCCGGGGGTATGATGAGAGAGACCCAGTACTTC. The chain couples TRBV5-5 to TRBJ2-5, with a possible D match to TRBD2 (6 bases). Germline V gene lookup returns CDR1 SGHKS and CDR2 YYEKEE (reference sequence). This CDR3 spans 16 amino acids. V dropped 0 bases and J dropped 4 bases, with 16 bases sitting between them. Using reference TRBV5-5 and TRBJ2-5 for the parts outside the CDR3, the full variable domain is DAGVTQSPTHLIKTRGQQVTLRCSPISGHKSVSWYQQVLGQGPQFIFQYYEKEERGRGNFPDRFSARQFPNYSSELNVNALLLGDSALYLCASSLAGGMMRETQYFGPGTRLLVL.

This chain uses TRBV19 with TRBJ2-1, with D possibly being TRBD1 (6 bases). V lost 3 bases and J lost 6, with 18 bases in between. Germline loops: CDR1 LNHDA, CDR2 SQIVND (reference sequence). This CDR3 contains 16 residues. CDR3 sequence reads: CASSMIATGGINEQFF. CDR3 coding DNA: TGTGCCAGTAGTATGATAGCGACAGGTGGAATCAATGAGCAGTTCTTC. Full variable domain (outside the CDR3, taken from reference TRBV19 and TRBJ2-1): DGGITQSPKYLFRKEGQNVTLSCEQNLNHDAMYWYRQDPGQGLRLIYYSQIVNDFQKGDIAEGYSVSREKKESFPLTVTSAQKNPTAFYLCASSMIATGGINEQFFGPGTRLTVL.

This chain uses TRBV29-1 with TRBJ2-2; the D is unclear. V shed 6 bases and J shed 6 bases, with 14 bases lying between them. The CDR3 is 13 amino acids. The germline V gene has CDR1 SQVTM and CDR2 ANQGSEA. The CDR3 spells CSVVLPGPGELFF. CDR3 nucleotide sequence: TGCAGCGTGGTACTGCCCGGGCCCGGGGAGCTGTTTTTT.

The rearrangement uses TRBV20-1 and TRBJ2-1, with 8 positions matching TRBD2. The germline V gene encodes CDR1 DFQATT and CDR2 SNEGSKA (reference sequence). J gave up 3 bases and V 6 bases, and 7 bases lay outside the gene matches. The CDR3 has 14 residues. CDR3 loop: CSAAERGYYNEQFF. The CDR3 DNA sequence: TGCAGTGCCGCTGAGCGGGGGTACTACAATGAGCAGTTCTTC.

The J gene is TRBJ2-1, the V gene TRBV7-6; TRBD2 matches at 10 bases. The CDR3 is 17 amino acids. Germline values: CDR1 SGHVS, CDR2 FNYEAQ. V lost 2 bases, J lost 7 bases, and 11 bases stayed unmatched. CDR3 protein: CASSLRRSSSGSNEQFF. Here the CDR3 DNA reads TGTGCCAGCAGCTTAAGGCGGAGTTCTAGCGGGAGTAATGAGCAGTTCTTC. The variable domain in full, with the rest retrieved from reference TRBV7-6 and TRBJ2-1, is GAGVSQSPRYKVTKRGQDVALRCDPISGHVSLYWYRQALGQGPEFLTYFNYEAQQDKSGLPNDRFSAERPEGSISTLTIQRTEQRDSAMYRCASSLRRSSSGSNEQFFGPGTRLTVL.